This T cell receptor beta chain was sequenced in a study of identical twins. Broader study findings: The study reached conclusions through statistical analysis that was cross-sectional, not following the same donors. Out-of-frame alpha sequences shared between twins exhibited an excess of low generation probability.

The CDR3 covers 14 residues. Trimming took 1 base from V and 5 from J; bases not matched to a gene: 4. Germline CDR1 is DFQATT and CDR2 is SNEGSKA (reference sequence). Template switching added a universal primer binding site, and final cDNA carried unique molecular identifiers. TCRdb used MiXCR to reprocess the 5' RACE reads, holding one entry per CDR3 protein. The profile covers around 490,000 distinct CDR3 sequences, with roughly an eighth appearing a single time and around 0.98% taken by the ten largest. This clonotype has only one observation. What it binds is not known. This sample was shared with a second study, whose subject was yellow fever vaccine responses in identical twins. That source notes: The T cell response to vaccination in identical twins was reportedly partly convergent and partly personalized.

This receptor was obtained from a woman younger than 30 in good health. The sequenced material came from CD4+ T cells sorted from blood. The chain has TRBV20-1 and TRBJ2-7; TRBD2 aligns across 11 bases. The CDR3 bases are TGCAGTGCTAGAGCGTCTAGCGGGAGGAACGAGCAGTACTTC. Translating it yields CSARASSGRNEQYF.